This TCR beta chain originates from a study of blood T cells in healthy people across ages. Study-wide context: In model experiments, template switching was able to capture about one barcoded beta molecule for every two T cells that were present.

As regards this clonotype: Its target is not known.

Findings of the study overall: TCR beta diversity correlated strongly with naive T cell percentage.

Germline assignment: CDR1 SGHDT and CDR2 YYEEEE. Trimming took off 3 bases at V and 7 bases at J, with 19 bases between the two ends. This CDR3 comprises 15 residues. Primed by a sample-barcoded 5' primer and a J-beta primer mix, a second PCR proceeded for about 6 to 11 cycles. A template-switch adaptor that had 12 random nucleotides put a tag on each cDNA molecule. TCRdb recomputed calls from the 5' RACE reads with MiXCR, one row per CDR3 protein. The table records 850,000 to 950,000 distinct CDR3 sequences, under 35% of them present only once. Peripheral blood was drawn, around 9.3 milliliters per donor.

Sample: blood. The chain carries TRBV5-6 and TRBJ2-5; a weak D match, TRBD1 (7 bases). The TCR originated in a woman older than 75 in good health. This CDR3 is CASSSDRDWPGTQYF. In DNA, the CDR3 is TGTGCCAGCAGCTCCGACAGGGACTGGCCCGGGACCCAGTACTTC.